This record concerns one TCR beta chain sequence. The CDR3 has 15 amino acids. Germline V lookup: CDR1 SGHAT, CDR2 FQNNGV. V shed 5 bases, J shed 7 bases, and the junction held 10 bases outside the gene matches. Assay used: immunoSEQ multiplex PCR; TCRdb lists only in-frame clones, some missing. The table records some 420,000 clones, around 91% of them present only once. The data derive from a study of blood T cell repertoires in COVID-19. Sample: PBMCs or T cells enriched from blood (not recorded which). The receptor comes from a man younger than 45 who had recovered from COVID-19. V and J are TRBV11-2 and TRBJ1-4; 7 bases fit TRBD1. CDR3 in amino acids: CASSARYGQAEKLFF. CDR3 bases: TGTGCCAGCAGCGCACGATATGGACAGGCTGAAAAACTGTTTTTT.